Here is one T cell receptor beta chain with its context. Its target is not known. After removal of 4 bases from V and 3 bases from J, the junction contained 2 bases not matched to a gene. The germline V gene has CDR1 MNHEY and CDR2 SVGAGI. CDR3 length: 13 residues. Patients had blood sampled at baseline and again on cycle 4 day 1 and cycle 7 day 1. This entry comes from a study of OX40 agonist ivuxolimab in advanced cancers. Turning to the study itself: The dose of intravenous ivuxolimab that patients received every 2 weeks ranged from 0.01 to 10 mg/kg.

Study-level points and caveats: Among the lowest peripheral clonal expansion occurred in 0.1-3.0 mg/kg partial responders.

Libraries were prepared by immunoSEQ multiplex PCR; TCRdb keeps only in-frame clonotypes and omits some of them. The table includes some 58,000 clones, approximately 90% detected once. The source material was CD4+ or CD8+ T cells sorted from blood, sampled in a trial of the OX40 agonist ivuxolimab. J is TRBJ2-7 and V is TRBV6-5; 8 nucleotides align to TRBD1. This TCR came from an adult with an advanced solid tumor such as melanoma, head and neck, liver or kidney cancer. In DNA form, the CDR3 reads TGTGCCAGCAGTTTAGACAGGGGCTACGAGCAGTACTTC. This translates into CASSLDRGYEQYF.